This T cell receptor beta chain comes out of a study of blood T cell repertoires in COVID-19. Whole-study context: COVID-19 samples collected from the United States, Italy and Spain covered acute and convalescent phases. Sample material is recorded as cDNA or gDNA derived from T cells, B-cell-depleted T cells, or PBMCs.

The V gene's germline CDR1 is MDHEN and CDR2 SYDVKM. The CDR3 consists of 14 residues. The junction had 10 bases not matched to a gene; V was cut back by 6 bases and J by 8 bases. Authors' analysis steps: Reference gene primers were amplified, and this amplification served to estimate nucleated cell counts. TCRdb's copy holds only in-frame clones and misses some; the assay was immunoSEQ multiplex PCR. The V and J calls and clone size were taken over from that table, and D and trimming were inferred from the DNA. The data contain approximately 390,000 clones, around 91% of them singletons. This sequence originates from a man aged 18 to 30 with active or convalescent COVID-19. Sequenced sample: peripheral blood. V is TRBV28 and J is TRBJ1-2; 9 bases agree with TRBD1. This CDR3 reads CASRLGGDRVGYTF. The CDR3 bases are TGTGCCAGCAGGCTGGGTGGGGACAGGGTCGGCTACACCTTC.